The 14 T cell receptor beta chains given below trace back to one sample, sequenced in a study of cytomegalovirus exposure and HLA in healthy donors. With 60 Vbeta and 13 Jbeta primers, the PCR was carried out. Clones were sequenced by immunoSEQ multiplex PCR, and TCRdb holds only the in-frame ones, with some missing. Of 230,000 or so clones listed, over 90% were seen once; the top ten hold approximately 1.5%. The sequencing sample was made of PBMCs. These receptors originate from a girl aged 2-10 years in good health and CMV-seronegative.

This clone was seen only once. V usage is TRBV27 and J usage is TRBJ2-7; D remains ambiguous. The CDR3 consists of 16 residues. V lost 2 bases, J lost 1 base, and 15 bases lay in between. Germline CDR1 and CDR2: MNHEY and SMNVEV (reference sequence). The DNA of the CDR3 is TGTGCCAGCAGTTTAGGTTGGGCTACCATGTCCTACGAGCAGTACTTC. It is translated as CASSLGWATMSYEQYF.

V is TRBV28 and J is TRBJ2-4; 10 bases line up with TRBD2. The trim removed 8 bases at V and 4 bases at J, leaving 11 bases unmatched. Germline CDR1 and CDR2: MDHEN and SYDVKM. The CDR3 consists of 16 residues. CDR3 sequence: CASSTWTSGQKNIQYF. CDR3 bases: TGTGCCAGCTCTACCTGGACTAGCGGACAAAAAAACATTCAGTACTTC.

This chain links TRBV19 with TRBJ2-3, with 10 nucleotides matching TRBD2. This CDR3 has 17 residues. Germline assignment: CDR1 LNHDA and CDR2 SQIVND (reference sequence). V lost 3 bases, J lost 4 bases, and 10 bases stayed unmatched. As DNA, the CDR3 is TGTGCCAGTAGTATTGGGCTAGCGGGAGTTGGCGCAGATACGCAGTATTTT. Its translation: CASSIGLAGVGADTQYF.

This chain's CDR3 is CASSYMLGHMNTEAFF. The DNA of the CDR3 is TGTGCCAGCAGTTACATGCTGGGACACATGAACACTGAAGCTTTCTTT. The V call is TRBV6-6, the J call TRBJ1-1, with D perhaps matching TRBD1 (6 bases). The CDR3 contains 16 residues. Trimming left V 2 bases short and J 0 bases short, with 13 bases between. The germline CDR1 and CDR2 sequences are MNHNY and SVGAGI (reference sequence).

The chain couples TRBV11-1 to TRBJ1-6, with 9 bases aligning to TRBD1. The V segment lost 5 bases and the J segment 12 bases; nucleotides outside the gene matches: 8. Germline V gene sequence: CDR1 SGHAT, CDR2 FQDESV (reference sequence). The CDR3 has 14 residues. CDR3 region: CASSPGQGVEPLHF. CDR3 DNA: TGTGCCAGCAGCCCGGGACAGGGTGTGGAACCCCTCCACTTT.

The genes are TRBV14 and TRBJ2-1, with 10 positions matching TRBD2. With V trimmed by 5 bases and J by 8 bases, 6 bases remained unmatched. The CDR3 is made up of 14 amino acids. Per germline, CDR1 SGHDN and CDR2 FVKESK. Written as DNA, the CDR3 is TGTGCCAGCAGCAGCGGGAGGGCCTTCGATGAGCAGTTCTTC. Translating it yields CASSSGRAFDEQFF.

The gene calls are TRBV18 and TRBJ2-5, with 11 bases that match TRBD1. The J call may be mistaken, given a closer DNA end match to TRBJ2-7. The CDR3 sequence is 14 residues long. In germline, CDR1 is KGHSH, CDR2 LQKENI. The CDR3, as DNA: TGTGCCAGCTCACAAACCGGGACAGGGGGCGAGCAGTACTTC. This sequence encodes CASSQTGTGGEQYF.

The chain joins TRBV2 to TRBJ2-1; no definite D call. Germline lookup yields CDR1 SNHLY and CDR2 FYNNEI. V gave up 8 bases and J gave up 4 bases, with 9 bases separating them. The CDR3 totals 12 residues. CDR3 residues: CASPQSYNEQFF. The CDR3 DNA reads as TGTGCCAGCCCCCAGTCATACAATGAGCAGTTCTTC.

The chain is built from TRBV7-2 and TRBJ2-1; possible D gene TRBD2, 5 bases. CDR3 length equals 14 residues. Germline CDR1 is SGHTA and CDR2 is FQGNSA. The germline V and J ends were trimmed by 5 bases and 10 bases, with 18 bases remaining between them. CDR3 sequence: CASSPRAGIREQFF. The CDR3 coding sequence is TGTGCCAGCAGCCCCAGAGCCGGGATACGGGAGCAGTTCTTC.

The rearrangement uses TRBV28 and TRBJ1-2; TRBD1 aligns across 8 bases. Germline V lookup: CDR1 MDHEN, CDR2 SYDVKM. The V segment lost 2 bases and the J segment 6 bases; nucleotides outside the gene matches: 5. The CDR3 spans 14 residues. CDR3 residues: CASSLGQGWNGYTF. CDR3 coding DNA: TGTGCCAGCAGTTTAGGACAGGGTTGGAATGGCTACACCTTC.

The chain employs TRBV5-8 and TRBJ1-5; 8 bases line up with TRBD1. CDR3 length: 16 residues. Trimming removed 4 bases from V and 3 bases from J; junction bases left unmatched: 9. CDR1 and CDR2 from the germline V gene are SGHTS and YDEGEE. CDR3 bases: TGTGCCAGCAGCAACCACGGACAGGGTGACAATCAGCCCCAGCATTTT. It is translated as CASSNHGQGDNQPQHF.

On this clone: The conserved phenylalanine or tryptophan normally closing the CDR3 is absent here, so this likely arose from a read error. The DNA is omitted, as the CDR3 cannot be located on it reliably, and the CDR3 follows TCRdb's listing. This chain uses TRBV6-8 with TRBJ2-6; the table names TRBD1, a call not compared with the DNA. The CDR3 is 12 residues long, counting both termini. CDR1 is MNHGY and CDR2 is SAAAGT in the germline V gene. CDR3 sequence reads: CASSCYRDTAGL.

V and J are TRBV30 and TRBJ2-2; 10 bases are shared with TRBD1. CDR1 is GTSNPN, CDR2 SVGIG, per germline (reference sequence). The CDR3 is 15 amino acids. J was trimmed by 6 bases and V by 3 bases; bases with no gene match: 7. The CDR3 loop reads CAWRAPDRGSGELFF. The CDR3 nucleotides read TGTGCCTGGAGGGCCCCGGACAGGGGGTCCGGGGAGCTGTTTTTT.

The rearrangement links TRBV6-1 to TRBJ2-3; a weak D match, TRBD1 (6 bases). Germline V lookup: CDR1 MNHNS, CDR2 SASEGT. This CDR3 region has 17 residues. V dropped 4 bases and J dropped 2 bases, with 19 bases sitting between them. This CDR3 is CASSVGMFGQYTDTQYF. DNA of the CDR3: TGTGCCAGCAGTGTGGGCATGTTTGGACAGTACACAGATACGCAGTATTTT.